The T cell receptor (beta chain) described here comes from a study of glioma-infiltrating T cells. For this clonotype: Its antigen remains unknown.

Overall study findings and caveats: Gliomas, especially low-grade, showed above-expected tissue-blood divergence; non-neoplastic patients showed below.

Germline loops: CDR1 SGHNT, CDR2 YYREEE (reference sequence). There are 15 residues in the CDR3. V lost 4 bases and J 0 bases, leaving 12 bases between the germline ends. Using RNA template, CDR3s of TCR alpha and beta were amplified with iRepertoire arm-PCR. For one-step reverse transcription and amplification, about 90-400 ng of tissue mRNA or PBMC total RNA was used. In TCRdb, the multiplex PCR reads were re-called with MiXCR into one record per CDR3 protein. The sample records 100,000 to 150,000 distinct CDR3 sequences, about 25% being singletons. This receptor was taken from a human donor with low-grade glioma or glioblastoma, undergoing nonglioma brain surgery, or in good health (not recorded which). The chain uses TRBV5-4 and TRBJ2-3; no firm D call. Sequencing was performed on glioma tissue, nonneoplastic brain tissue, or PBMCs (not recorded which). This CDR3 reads CASSPDLLSTDTQYF. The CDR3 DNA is TGTGCCAGCAGCCCCGACCTCTTAAGCACAGATACGCAGTATTTT.